Each of the 17 T cell receptor beta chains below was sequenced from the same sample in a study of blood T cell repertoires in COVID-19. Assay: immunoSEQ multiplex PCR; the TCRdb copy retains only in-frame clones and omits some. The profile shows 80,000 to 90,000 clones, approximately 86% of them singletons. Input material: peripheral blood. The receptors stem from an elderly woman with COVID-19, enrolled during active disease.

The chain links TRBV19 to TRBJ2-7; no firm D call. Germline lookup yields CDR1 LNHDA and CDR2 SQIVND (reference sequence). Trimming took off 6 bases at V and 2 bases at J, with 11 bases between the two ends. The CDR3 runs to 13 residues. The CDR3 sequence: CASRSTPAYEQYF. DNA for the CDR3: TGTGCCAGTAGGTCGACACCAGCCTACGAGCAGTACTTC. The whole variable domain, filled in from reference TRBV19 and TRBJ2-7, reads DGGITQSPKYLFRKEGQNVTLSCEQNLNHDAMYWYRQDPGQGLRLIYYSQIVNDFQKGDIAEGYSVSREKKESFPLTVTSAQKNPTAFYLCASRSTPAYEQYFGPGTRLTVT.

This rearrangement joins TRBV7-8 to TRBJ2-2; 13 bases match TRBD2. The CDR3 is 19 residues long. After removal of 0 bases from V and 3 bases from J, the junction contained 7 bases not matched to a gene. CDR1 SGHVS and CDR2 FQNEAQ come from the germline V gene. CDR3 sequence (DNA): TGTGCCAGCAGCTTAGCGGCAAGACTAGCGGGAGGATACACCGGGGAGCTGTTTTTT. It encodes CASSLAARLAGGYTGELFF.

CDR3 sequence reads: CASSVDRNSPLHF. CDR3 in DNA: TGTGCCAGCAGCGTAGACAGGAATTCACCCCTCCACTTT. The chain is built from TRBV9 and TRBJ1-6, with D tentatively TRBD1 (5 bases). In germline, CDR1 is SGDLS, CDR2 YYNGEE. V was shortened by 0 bases and J by 7 bases, with 5 bases between the two germline ends. This CDR3 is 13 amino acids long. The full variable domain, with the rest looked up from reference TRBV9 and TRBJ1-6, is DSGVTQTPKHLITATGQRVTLRCSPRSGDLSVYWYQQSLDQGLQFLIQYYNGEERAKGNILERFSAQQFPDLHSELNLSSLELGDSALYFCASSVDRNSPLHFGNGTRLTVT.

This clone was picked up one time. The V call is TRBV7-8, the J call TRBJ1-2, with 8 bases that match TRBD1. Germline CDR1 is SGHVS and CDR2 is FQNEAQ. This CDR3 spans 17 amino acids. With V trimmed by 0 bases and J by 4 bases, 10 bases remained unmatched. The CDR3 here is CASSLAYRQGAVYGYTF. The CDR3 DNA follows: TGTGCCAGCAGCTTAGCGTATAGGCAGGGGGCCGTCTATGGCTACACCTTC.

The chain carries TRBV7-3 and TRBJ2-3; 7 bases are shared with TRBD2. CDR1 and CDR2 from the germline V gene are SGHTA and FQGTGA. V lost 3 bases and J lost 2; bases outside the gene matches: 5. The CDR3 extends over 15 amino acids. As DNA, the CDR3 is TGTGCCAGCAGCTTGGGACTACCCCCCACAGATACGCAGTATTTT. Protein product: CASSLGLPPTDTQYF.

This clone turned up a few times. The V gene is TRBV6-2 or TRBV6-3, the J gene TRBJ2-7, with 10 nucleotides matching TRBD1. The length of the CDR3 is 18 residues. Germline CDR1 is MNHEY and CDR2 is SVGEGT. V trimming: 2 bases; J trimming: 3 bases; junction bases outside the gene matches: 13. CDR3 amino acids: CASSYPDLRDRGLYEQYF. The CDR3 coding sequence is TGTGCCAGCAGTTACCCTGACCTCCGGGACAGGGGCCTCTACGAGCAGTACTTC.

The V gene is TRBV19, the J gene TRBJ1-1; 11 nucleotides align to TRBD1. With 6 bases clipped from V and 5 bases from J, the junction kept 14 bases outside the gene matches. Per germline, CDR1 LNHDA and CDR2 SQIVND (reference sequence). CDR3 length: 17 residues. The DNA for the CDR3 is TGTGCCAGTAGCGAATATATCGGACAGGGGGCTAAAACTGAAGCTTTCTTT. It codes for CASSEYIGQGAKTEAFF.

This rearrangement joins TRBV6-4 to TRBJ2-2; D is undetermined. V shed 6 bases and J shed 8 bases, with 10 bases lying between them. The V gene's germline CDR1 is MRHNA and CDR2 SNTAGT. The CDR3 runs to 12 residues. The CDR3 loop is CASRTPLGELFF. The CDR3 region has the DNA TGTGCCAGCAGAACCCCCCTAGGGGAGCTGTTTTTT.

The rearrangement uses TRBV2 and TRBJ1-3; 8 bases agree with TRBD1. Trimming took 7 bases from V and 2 from J; bases not matched to a gene: 4. Germline V CDR1 and CDR2: SNHLY, FYNNEI. The CDR3 loop spans 14 amino acids. The CDR3 here is CASIPQGAGNTIYF. DNA for the CDR3: TGTGCCAGCATCCCACAGGGGGCTGGAAACACCATATATTTT.

V gene TRBV6-5 combines with J gene TRBJ2-7, with TRBD2 identical over 10 bases. V lost 5 bases and J lost 3; bases outside the gene matches: 7. Per the germline V gene, CDR1 is MNHEY and CDR2 is SVGAGI. The CDR3 extends over 15 amino acids. DNA for the CDR3: TGTGCCAGCAGTCCTGGGACTAGCGAACTCTACGAGCAGTACTTC. It codes for CASSPGTSELYEQYF.

This sequence joins TRBV6-2 or TRBV6-3 and TRBJ1-1; tentatively, D is TRBD1 (5 bases). The CDR3 has 14 residues. Germline V gene data show CDR1 as MNHEY and CDR2 as SVGEGT. V shed 4 bases and J shed 4 bases, with 13 bases lying between them. This chain's CDR3 is CASSFTGSGTEAFF. The CDR3 DNA reads TGTGCCAGCAGTTTCACAGGCTCGGGCACTGAAGCTTTCTTT.

This rearrangement joins TRBV10-2 to TRBJ2-2; perhaps TRBD1 as D (5 bases). CDR1 and CDR2 from the germline V gene are WSHSY and SAAADI. V lost 10 bases and J 7 bases, leaving 22 bases between the germline ends. This CDR3 spans 15 amino acids. For the CDR3, the DNA is TGCGCCACCTCCCGGTCCAGGGATATACGCGGGGAGCTGTTTTTT. It translates to CATSRSRDIRGELFF.

This sequence joins TRBV18 and TRBJ2-1; D gene uncertain. Trimming stripped 2 bases from V and 4 bases from J, with 12 bases between. Germline lookup yields CDR1 KGHSH and CDR2 LQKENI. The CDR3 totals 15 residues. CDR3 sequence (DNA): TGTGCCAGCTCACCAGGCCGCGGTGAGTACAATGAGCAGTTCTTC. Protein sequence: CASSPGRGEYNEQFF.

The CDR3 DNA reads TGTGCCAGCAGCGCCCAACAGGGGGCTGGGGCCAACGTCCTGACTTTC. Translated, it gives CASSAQQGAGANVLTF. This chain joins TRBV9 and TRBJ2-6, with TRBD1 identical over 8 bases. The germline V gene encodes CDR1 SGDLS and CDR2 YYNGEE. This CDR3 is 16 amino acids long. The trim removed 3 bases at V and 2 bases at J, leaving 4 bases unmatched.

V and J are TRBV6-5 and TRBJ2-7, with TRBD1 matching over 7 bases. Germline-derived CDR1 and CDR2 are MNHEY and SVGAGI. The V gene end was trimmed by 11 bases and the J gene end by 2 bases; junction bases not matched to a gene: 6. The CDR3 spans 12 residues. CDR3 DNA: TGTGCCGTTCGACAGGGAACCTACGAGCAGTACTTC. It yields the protein CAVRQGTYEQYF.

This rearrangement joins TRBV28 to TRBJ2-2; TRBD2 might be the D (6 bases). Germline V CDR1 and CDR2: MDHEN, SYDVKM. The CDR3 extends over 15 amino acids. The V end was cut by 8 bases, the J end by 6 bases, with 19 bases between. The CDR3 nucleotides are TGTGCCAGCCGGGGCGGGGCCCTTGGGGCCGGGGAGCTGTTTTTT. Translation: CASRGGALGAGELFF.

The V gene is TRBV29-1, the J gene TRBJ2-7; TRBD1 matches at 7 bases. V trimming: 3 bases; J trimming: 4 bases; junction bases outside the gene matches: 6. This CDR3 spans 13 amino acids. Germline V gives CDR1 SQVTM, CDR2 ANQGSEA. CDR3 residues: CSVEGQRGYEQYF. The CDR3 DNA reads TGCAGCGTTGAGGGACAGAGGGGGTACGAGCAGTACTTC.